The 21 T cell receptor beta chains presented below share a single source sample, sequenced in a study of Graves' ophthalmopathy and Graves' hyperthyroidism. The sequenced template was RNA, covering the TCR beta CDR3 region. First-round RT-PCR employed HTBI primers, with a second-round multiplex PCR after it. Via MiXCR, TCRdb re-called the multiplex PCR reads, giving one row per CDR3 protein. The sample has approximately 1.2 million distinct CDR3 sequences, about 35% seen once. Sequenced input: peripheral blood or thyroid tissue (not recorded which). These receptors came from an adult man with Graves' hyperthyroidism.

At least ten counts were recorded for this clonotype. The chain uses TRBV5-1 and TRBJ2-7, with TRBD1 matching over 9 bases. The J segment lost 3 bases and the V segment lost 4 bases, leaving 5 bases of the junction unmatched. The germline V gene encodes CDR1 SGHRS and CDR2 YFSETQ. This CDR3 contains 14 residues. The CDR3 DNA sequence: TGCGCCAGCAGCACCGGGACAGGGAACTACGAGCAGTACTTC. Amino acids: CASSTGTGNYEQYF.

This clonotype showed up many times. The V and J genes are TRBV10-3 and TRBJ1-1, with D possibly being TRBD1 (5 bases). Trimming removed 8 bases from V and 7 bases from J, with 17 bases in between. In germline, CDR1 is ENHRY, CDR2 SYGVKD. CDR3 length equals 13 residues. This CDR3 reads CAIADKRGNEAFF. CDR3 nucleotide sequence: TGTGCCATCGCCGATAAAAGGGGAAATGAAGCTTTCTTT.

This chain connects TRBV7-8 to TRBJ2-7; the match to TRBD1 covers 10 bases. CDR1 is SGHVS, CDR2 FQNEAQ, per germline. V gave up 5 bases and J gave up 4 bases; unmatched junction bases: 8. The length of the CDR3 is 15 residues. The CDR3 DNA reads as TGTGCCAGCAGCATGGGACAGGGGCTAGTTTACGAGCAGTACTTC. Translation gives CASSMGQGLVYEQYF.

This clonotype was recorded at least ten times. The DNA for the CDR3 is TGTGCCAGCAGTTACTTAGGCGGGGACACTGAAGCTTTCTTT. It yields the protein CASSYLGGDTEAFF. The chain uses TRBV6-5 and TRBJ1-1, with D unclear. Trimming stripped 1 base from V and 3 bases from J, with 9 bases between. CDR1 MNHEY and CDR2 SVGAGI come from the germline V gene. The length of the CDR3 is 14 residues.

This clonotype showed up just a few times. The chain employs TRBV9 and TRBJ2-5; 8 bases fit TRBD2. V gave up 4 bases and J gave up 4 bases; unmatched junction bases: 15. Germline loops: CDR1 SGDLS, CDR2 YYNGEE. The CDR3 is made up of 17 amino acids. The CDR3 spells CASSHPISGGVGETQYF. In DNA, the CDR3 is TGTGCCAGCAGCCATCCTATAAGCGGGGGAGTTGGAGAGACCCAGTACTTC.

This clonotype was found many times. This sequence joins TRBV12-5 and TRBJ2-5; maybe TRBD2 (6 bases). The V and J ends lost 1 base and 8 bases respectively, with 17 bases between them. Per germline, CDR1 LGHNT and CDR2 FRNRAP. The CDR3 extends over 15 amino acids. CDR3 in amino acids: CASGLGHEGLETQYF. CDR3 DNA sequence: TGTGCTAGTGGTTTGGGCCACGAGGGACTCGAAACCCAGTACTTC.

This clonotype was recorded at least ten times. The rearrangement links TRBV29-1 to TRBJ1-5, with no clear D. V was shortened by 6 bases and J by 4 bases, with 16 bases between the two germline ends. CDR1 is SQVTM, CDR2 ANQGSEA, per germline. The CDR3 sequence is 14 residues long. The DNA for the CDR3 is TGCAGCGTACTCTTCACGGGTTGGAATCAGCCCCAGCATTTT. Its protein product is CSVLFTGWNQPQHF.

CDR3 sequence reads: CASSSPGTGEQYF. CDR3 nucleotide sequence: TGTGCCAGCAGCAGCCCTGGGACGGGGGAGCAGTACTTC. The gene calls are TRBV7-8 and TRBJ2-7; D tentatively reads TRBD1 or TRBD2 (5 bases each). The CDR3 contains 13 residues. The V end was cut by 5 bases, the J end by 7 bases, with 15 bases between. Germline V lookup: CDR1 SGHVS, CDR2 FQNEAQ.

This clonotype was counted only a few times. The chain links TRBV20-1 to TRBJ2-5; unclear D gene. Trimming removed 1 base from V and 5 bases from J, with 14 bases in between. CDR3 length: 14 amino acids. Germline CDR1 and CDR2: DFQATT and SNEGSKA (reference sequence). The CDR3 region has the DNA TGCAGTGCTAGAGCCGTTTGGTTAGGGGAGACCCAGTACTTC. Translating it yields CSARAVWLGETQYF.

This clonotype turned up a few times. The V gene is TRBV2, the J gene TRBJ2-7; TRBD1 aligns across 9 bases. The CDR3 sequence is 15 residues long. Germline-derived CDR1 and CDR2 are SNHLY and FYNNEI. V lost 8 bases, J lost 4 bases, and 12 bases stayed unmatched. The CDR3 DNA follows: TGTGCCAGCCAAGACTCCGGGACAGGGTTTTACGAGCAGTACTTC. Its protein product is CASQDSGTGFYEQYF.

The table lists this clonotype with many counts. The chain uses TRBV20-1 and TRBJ1-5, with TRBD1 identical over 11 bases. The CDR3 has 14 residues. The trim removed 6 bases at V and 7 bases at J, leaving 8 bases unmatched. Germline CDR1 is DFQATT and CDR2 is SNEGSKA (reference sequence). CDR3 nucleotide sequence: TGCAGTGCAGCGGACAGGGGGCAGAAGCAGCCCCAGCATTTT. Its protein is CSAADRGQKQPQHF.

J is TRBJ2-5 and V is TRBV6-5; 7 positions agree with TRBD2. Germline V CDR1 and CDR2: MNHEY, SVGAGI. J lost 5 bases, V lost 8 bases, and 8 bases had no gene match. The CDR3 runs to 13 residues. DNA for the CDR3: TGTGCCAGCCGGGGGTGGCGGGAGGAGACCCAGTACTTC. Translating gives CASRGWREETQYF.

The chain joins TRBV3-1 to TRBJ1-3; 8 bases fit TRBD1. The CDR3 consists of 17 residues. V was pared by 5 bases and J by 0 bases, with 9 bases of the junction left unmatched. Germline V gene lookup returns CDR1 LGHDT and CDR2 YNNKEL (reference sequence). CDR3 residues: CASSSQGAGYSGNTIYF. The CDR3 DNA reads TGTGCCAGCAGCTCCCAGGGGGCCGGATACTCTGGAAACACCATATATTTT.

This sequence joins TRBV7-8 and TRBJ2-3; no firm D call. CDR1 is SGHVS, CDR2 FQNEAQ, per germline. The germline V and J ends were trimmed by 5 bases and 7 bases, with 7 bases remaining between them. This CDR3 is built from 11 residues. The CDR3 sequence is CASSTFYTQYF. The CDR3 coding sequence is TGTGCCAGCAGCACATTCTATACGCAGTATTTT.

In regard to this clonotype: Since a much larger clone is just one base distant, this may be a read error. The rearrangement uses TRBV7-9 and TRBJ2-7, with TRBD1 matching over 9 bases. The junction had 16 bases not matched to a gene; V was cut back by 8 bases and J by 5 bases. The V gene's germline CDR1 is SEHNR and CDR2 FQNEAQ (reference sequence). The CDR3 is 16 residues long. The CDR3 DNA reads TGTGCCAGCGGCCTCCATCCGGGACAGGGAGCCCACGAGCAGTACTTC. Translating it yields CASGLHPGQGAHEQYF.

This clonotype was seen only a few times. V usage is TRBV11-2 and J usage is TRBJ2-7; D is unclear. The V end was cut by 5 bases, the J end by 7 bases, with 12 bases between. Looked up from germline, CDR1 is SGHAT and CDR2 is FQNNGV. The CDR3 is made up of 12 amino acids. The DNA for the CDR3 is TGTGCCAGCAGCCCTGCTACGGTTGAGCAGTACTTC. This gives the protein CASSPATVEQYF.

Ten or more counts support this clonotype. V is TRBV6-5 and J is TRBJ2-5; 15 bases are shared with TRBD2. Germline CDR1 and CDR2: MNHEY and SVGAGI. J gave up 5 bases and V 5 bases, and 3 bases lay outside the gene matches. This CDR3 spans 15 amino acids. The CDR3 sequence: CASSGLAGGWETQYF. CDR3 bases: TGTGCCAGCAGTGGACTAGCGGGGGGGTGGGAGACCCAGTACTTC.

In its sample, this clonotype was seen many times. The chain recombines TRBV24-1 with TRBJ2-2, with 9 nucleotides matching TRBD2. Germline V gene sequence: CDR1 KGHDR, CDR2 SFDVKD. The CDR3 extends over 17 amino acids. The ends lost 3 bases at V and 7 bases at J; junction bases unmatched: 11. The CDR3 is CATSDPSGGTSSGELFF. Written as DNA, the CDR3 is TGTGCCACCAGTGATCCGAGCGGGGGGACTAGCAGCGGGGAGCTGTTTTTT.

The V call is TRBV13, the J call TRBJ1-2; D unclear. V was cut by 8 bases and J by 7 bases, with 14 bases left in between. The CDR3 is made up of 12 amino acids. Germline V lookup: CDR1 PRHDT, CDR2 FYEKMQ (reference sequence). In DNA form, the CDR3 reads TGTGCCAGCGGAGCGGCTCGAAGTGGCTACACCTTC. This encodes CASGAARSGYTF.

The table lists this clonotype with a few counts. This chain connects TRBV7-2 to TRBJ2-7, with unresolved D. The germline V gene has CDR1 SGHTA and CDR2 FQGNSA. The CDR3 covers 15 residues. V was cut by 5 bases and J by 4 bases, with 18 bases left in between. CDR3 amino acids: CASSPRARIAYEQYF. The CDR3 coding sequence is TGTGCCAGCAGCCCCCGGGCCAGAATCGCGTACGAGCAGTACTTC.

This clonotype was detected a few times. Here the CDR3 reads CASSQIQDGLNTEAFF. In nucleotides, the CDR3 is TGCGCCAGCAGCCAGATTCAGGACGGATTGAACACTGAAGCTTTCTTT. The chain carries TRBV4-1 and TRBJ1-1; D remains ambiguous. Germline CDR1 MGHRA, CDR2 YSYEKL. This CDR3 is 16 amino acids long. V lost 3 bases, J lost 0 bases, and 14 bases lay in between.